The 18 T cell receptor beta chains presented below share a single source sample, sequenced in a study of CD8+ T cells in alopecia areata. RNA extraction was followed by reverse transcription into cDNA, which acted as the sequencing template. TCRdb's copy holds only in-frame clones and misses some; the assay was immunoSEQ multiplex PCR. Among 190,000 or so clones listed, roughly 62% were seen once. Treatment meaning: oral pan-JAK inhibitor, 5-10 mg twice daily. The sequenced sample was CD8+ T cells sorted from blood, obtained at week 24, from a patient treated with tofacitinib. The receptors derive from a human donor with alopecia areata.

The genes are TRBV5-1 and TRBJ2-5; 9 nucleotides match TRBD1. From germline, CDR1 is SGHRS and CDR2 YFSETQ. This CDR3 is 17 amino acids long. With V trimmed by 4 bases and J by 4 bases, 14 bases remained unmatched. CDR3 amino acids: CASSRGAGTGNGETQYF. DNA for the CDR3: TGCGCCAGCAGCCGGGGGGCCGGGACAGGGAACGGAGAGACCCAGTACTTC. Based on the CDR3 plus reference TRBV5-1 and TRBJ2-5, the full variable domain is KAGVTQTPRYLIKTRGQQVTLSCSPISGHRSVSWYQQTPGQGLQFLFEYFSETQRNKGNFPGRFSGRQFSNSRSEMNVSTLELGDSALYLCASSRGAGTGNGETQYFGPGTRLLVL.

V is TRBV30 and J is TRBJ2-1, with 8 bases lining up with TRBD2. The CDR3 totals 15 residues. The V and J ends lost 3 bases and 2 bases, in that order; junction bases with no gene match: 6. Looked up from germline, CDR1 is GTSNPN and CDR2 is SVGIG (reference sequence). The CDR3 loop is CAWRPGGGPYNEQFF. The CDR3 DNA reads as TGTGCCTGGAGGCCCGGGGGGGGCCCCTACAATGAGCAGTTCTTC.

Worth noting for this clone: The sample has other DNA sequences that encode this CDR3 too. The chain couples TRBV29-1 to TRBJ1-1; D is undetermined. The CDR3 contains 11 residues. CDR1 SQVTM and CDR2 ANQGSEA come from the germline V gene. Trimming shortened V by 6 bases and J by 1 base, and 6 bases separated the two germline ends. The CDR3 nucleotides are TGCAGCGTGGACGAGAACACTGAAGCTTTCTTT. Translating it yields CSVDENTEAFF.

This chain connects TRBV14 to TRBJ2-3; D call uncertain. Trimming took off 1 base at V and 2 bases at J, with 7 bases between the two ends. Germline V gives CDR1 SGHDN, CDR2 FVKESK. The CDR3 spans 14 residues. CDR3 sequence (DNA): TGTGCCAGCAGCCAAGTTCGACACACAGATACGCAGTATTTT. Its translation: CASSQVRHTDTQYF.

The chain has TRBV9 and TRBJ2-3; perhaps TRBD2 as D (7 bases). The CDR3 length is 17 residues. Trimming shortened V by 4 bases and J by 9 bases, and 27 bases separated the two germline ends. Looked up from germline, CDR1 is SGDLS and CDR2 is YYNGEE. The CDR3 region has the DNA TGTGCCAGCAGCCCCCACTCATCGGGGGGCCCCCCGAAGACGCAGTATTTT. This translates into CASSPHSSGGPPKTQYF.

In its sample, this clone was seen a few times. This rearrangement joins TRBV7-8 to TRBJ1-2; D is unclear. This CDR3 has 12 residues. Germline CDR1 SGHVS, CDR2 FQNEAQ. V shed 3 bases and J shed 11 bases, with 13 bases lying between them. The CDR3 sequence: CASSFSEGGYTF. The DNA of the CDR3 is TGTGCCAGCAGCTTTTCGGAGGGAGGTTACACCTTC. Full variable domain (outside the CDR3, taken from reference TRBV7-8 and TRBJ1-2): GAGVSQSPRYKVAKRGQDVALRCDPISGHVSLFWYQQALGQGPEFLTYFQNEAQLDKSGLPSDRFFAERPEGSVSTLKIQRTQQEDSAVYLCASSFSEGGYTFGSGTRLTVV.

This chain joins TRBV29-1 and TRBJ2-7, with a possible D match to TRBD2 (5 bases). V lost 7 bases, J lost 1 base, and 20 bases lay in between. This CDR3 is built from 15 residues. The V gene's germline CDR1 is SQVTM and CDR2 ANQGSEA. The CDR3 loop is CSATGRGIMSYEQYF. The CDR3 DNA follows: TGCAGCGCCACGGGTCGGGGAATAATGTCCTACGAGCAGTACTTC.

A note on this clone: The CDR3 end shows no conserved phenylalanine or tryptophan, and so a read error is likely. This CDR3 is CASSQGIDQPQHS. CDR3 DNA: TGCGCCAGCAGCCAAGGCATAGATCAGCCCCAGCATTCT. The rearrangement uses TRBV4-1 and TRBJ1-5; no clear D. The germline V gene encodes CDR1 MGHRA and CDR2 YSYEKL. The CDR3 totals 13 residues. V dropped 1 base and J dropped 5 bases, with 6 bases sitting between them.

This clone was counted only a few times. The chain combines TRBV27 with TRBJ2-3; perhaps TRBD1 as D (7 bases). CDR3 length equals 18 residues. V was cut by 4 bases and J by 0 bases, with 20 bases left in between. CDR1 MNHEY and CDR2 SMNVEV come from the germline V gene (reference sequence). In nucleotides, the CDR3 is TGTGCCAGCAGTTCCTATATACAGGGGAGGTTTAGCACAGATACGCAGTATTTT. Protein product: CASSSYIQGRFSTDTQYF.

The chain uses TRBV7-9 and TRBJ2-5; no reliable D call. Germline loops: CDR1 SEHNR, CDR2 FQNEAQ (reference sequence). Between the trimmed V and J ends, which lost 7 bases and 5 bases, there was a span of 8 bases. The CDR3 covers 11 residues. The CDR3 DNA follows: TGTGCCAGCACCCTTGGGGAGACCCAGTACTTC. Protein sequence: CASTLGETQYF.

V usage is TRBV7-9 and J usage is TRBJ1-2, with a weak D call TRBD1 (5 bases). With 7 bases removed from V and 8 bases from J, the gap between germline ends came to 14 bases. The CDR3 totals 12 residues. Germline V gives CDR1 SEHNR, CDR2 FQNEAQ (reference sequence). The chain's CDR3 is CASKGTRYGYTF. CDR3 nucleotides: TGTGCCAGCAAAGGGACCCGCTACGGCTACACCTTC.

The CDR3 DNA sequence: TGTGCCAGCAGTTACAGTGCGGGGGACCAAGAGACCCAGTACTTC. Its protein is CASSYSAGDQETQYF. The rearrangement joins TRBV6-5 to TRBJ2-5, with 7 bases aligning to TRBD2. Unmatched junction bases numbered 3, after V lost 2 bases and J lost 0 bases. This CDR3 spans 15 amino acids. From germline, CDR1 is MNHEY and CDR2 SVGAGI.

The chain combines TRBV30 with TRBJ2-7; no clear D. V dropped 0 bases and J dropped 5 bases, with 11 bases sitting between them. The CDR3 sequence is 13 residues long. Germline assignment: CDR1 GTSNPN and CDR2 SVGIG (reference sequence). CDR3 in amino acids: CAWSVRLGDEQYF. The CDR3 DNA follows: TGTGCCTGGAGTGTACGACTTGGGGACGAGCAGTACTTC.

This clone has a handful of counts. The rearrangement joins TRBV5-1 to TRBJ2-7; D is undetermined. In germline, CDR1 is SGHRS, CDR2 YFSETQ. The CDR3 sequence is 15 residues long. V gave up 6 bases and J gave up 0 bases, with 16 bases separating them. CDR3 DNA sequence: TGCGCCAGCAAGGGTCCCAGGACGAACTCCTACGAGCAGTACTTC. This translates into CASKGPRTNSYEQYF.

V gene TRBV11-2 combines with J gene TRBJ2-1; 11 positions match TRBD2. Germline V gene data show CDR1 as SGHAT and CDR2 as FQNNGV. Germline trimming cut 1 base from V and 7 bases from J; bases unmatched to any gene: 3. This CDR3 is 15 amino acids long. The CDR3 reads CASSLASGGRNEQFF. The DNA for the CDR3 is TGTGCCAGCAGCTTAGCTAGCGGGGGGCGGAATGAGCAGTTCTTC.

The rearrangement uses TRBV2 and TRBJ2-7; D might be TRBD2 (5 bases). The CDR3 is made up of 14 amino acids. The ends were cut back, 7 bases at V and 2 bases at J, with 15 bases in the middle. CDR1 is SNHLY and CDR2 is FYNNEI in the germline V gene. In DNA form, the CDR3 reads TGTGCCAGCACCTCATGGACTGTTACCTACGAGCAGTACTTC. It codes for CASTSWTVTYEQYF.

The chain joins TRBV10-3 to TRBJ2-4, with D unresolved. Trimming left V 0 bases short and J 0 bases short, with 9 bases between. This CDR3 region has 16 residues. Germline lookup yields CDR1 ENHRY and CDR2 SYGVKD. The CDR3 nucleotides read TGTGCCATCAGTGAGTCGCAAGGGATAGCCAAAAACATTCAGTACTTC. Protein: CAISESQGIAKNIQYF.

The CDR3 sequence: CASSYSGTGNEQFF. DNA for the CDR3: TGTGCCAGCAGTTACTCCGGGACAGGGAATGAGCAGTTCTTC. This chain joins TRBV6-5 and TRBJ2-1; 9 bases are shared with TRBD1. The length of the CDR3 is 14 residues. V trimming: 0 bases; J trimming: 7 bases; junction bases outside the gene matches: 1. CDR1 MNHEY and CDR2 SVGAGI come from the germline V gene.